This TCR beta chain was identified in a study of T cell responses to AZD1222 COVID-19 vaccine. This clone has more than one count but fewer than ten. Its antigen is not known. Sequenced by immunoSEQ multiplex PCR; TCRdb stores in-frame clones only, minus some. The sample shows about 130,000 clones, around 90% of them seen only once. Regarding the study as a whole: Spike as a whole was targeted by vaccine-associated CD4 TCRs, dominant at 160-218 and 743-854. Per reports, nearly half of all spike-specific TCRs target regions that are unmutated in variants.

CDR3 size: 15 residues. The germline CDR1 and CDR2 sequences are MRHNA and SNTAGT. V lost 3 bases, J lost 4 bases, and 3 bases stayed unmatched. The sequence was collected from an adult in good health. The chain has TRBV6-4 and TRBJ2-3; 11 bases fit TRBD1. The sequences come from peripheral blood, collected on day 0 of AZD1222 vaccination. DNA for the CDR3: TGTGCCAGCAGTGAAAAGGGACAGGGGGCAGATACGCAGTATTTT. This gives the protein CASSEKGQGADTQYF.